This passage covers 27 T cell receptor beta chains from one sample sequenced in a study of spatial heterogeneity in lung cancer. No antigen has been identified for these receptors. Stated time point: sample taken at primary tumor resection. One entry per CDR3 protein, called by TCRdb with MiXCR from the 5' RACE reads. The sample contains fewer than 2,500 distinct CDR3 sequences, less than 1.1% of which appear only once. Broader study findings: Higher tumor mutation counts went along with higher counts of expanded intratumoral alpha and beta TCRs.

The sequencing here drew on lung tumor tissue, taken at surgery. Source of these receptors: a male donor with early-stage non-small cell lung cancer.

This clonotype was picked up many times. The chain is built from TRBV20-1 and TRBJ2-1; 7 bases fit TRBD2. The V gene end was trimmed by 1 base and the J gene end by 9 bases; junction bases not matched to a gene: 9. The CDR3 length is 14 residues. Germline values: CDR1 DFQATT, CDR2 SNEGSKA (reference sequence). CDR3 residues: CSARGTGRRSEQFF. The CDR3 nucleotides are TGCAGTGCTAGAGGCACCGGGAGGCGGAGTGAGCAGTTCTTC.

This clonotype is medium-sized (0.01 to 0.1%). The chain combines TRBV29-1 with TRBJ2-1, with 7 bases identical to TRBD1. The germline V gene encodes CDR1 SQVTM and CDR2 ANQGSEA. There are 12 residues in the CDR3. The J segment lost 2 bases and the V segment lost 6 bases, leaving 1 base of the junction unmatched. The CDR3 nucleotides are TGCAGCGTAGGGACAGCCTACAATGAGCAGTTCTTC. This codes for CSVGTAYNEQFF.

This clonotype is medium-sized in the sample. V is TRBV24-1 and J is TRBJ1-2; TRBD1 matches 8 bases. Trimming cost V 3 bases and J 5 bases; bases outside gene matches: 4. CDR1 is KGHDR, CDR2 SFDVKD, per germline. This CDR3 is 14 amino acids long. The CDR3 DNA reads TGTGCCACCAGTGATAGGACAGGGTTATATGGCTACACCTTC. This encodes CATSDRTGLYGYTF.

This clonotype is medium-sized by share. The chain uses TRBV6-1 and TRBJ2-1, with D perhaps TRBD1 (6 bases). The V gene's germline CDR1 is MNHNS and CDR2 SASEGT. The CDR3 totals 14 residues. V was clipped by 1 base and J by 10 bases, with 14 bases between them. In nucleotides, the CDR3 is TGTGCCAGCAGTGAAGGGGGGCAGGTTCGCGAGCAGTTCTTC. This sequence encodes CASSEGGQVREQFF.

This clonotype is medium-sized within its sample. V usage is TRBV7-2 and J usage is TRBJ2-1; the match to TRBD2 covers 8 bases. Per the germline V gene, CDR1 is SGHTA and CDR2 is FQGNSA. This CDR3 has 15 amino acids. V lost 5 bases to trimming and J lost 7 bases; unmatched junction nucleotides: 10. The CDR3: CASSLLAGRLNEQFF. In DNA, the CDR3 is TGTGCCAGCAGCCTCTTAGCGGGAAGGTTGAATGAGCAGTTCTTC. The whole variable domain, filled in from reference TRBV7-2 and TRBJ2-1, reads GAGVSQSPSNKVTEKGKDVELRCDPISGHTALYWYRQSLGQGLEFLIYFQGNSAPDKSGLPSDRFSAERTGGSVSTLTIQRTQQEDSAVYLCASSLLAGRLNEQFFGPGTRLTVL.

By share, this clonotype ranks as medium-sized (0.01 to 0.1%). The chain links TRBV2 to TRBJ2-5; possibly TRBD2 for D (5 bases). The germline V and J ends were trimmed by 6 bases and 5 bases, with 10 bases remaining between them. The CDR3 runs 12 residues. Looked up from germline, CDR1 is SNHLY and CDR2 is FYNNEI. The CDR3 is CASRGEGETQYF. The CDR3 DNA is TGTGCCAGCAGGGGCGAGGGTGAGACCCAGTACTTC.

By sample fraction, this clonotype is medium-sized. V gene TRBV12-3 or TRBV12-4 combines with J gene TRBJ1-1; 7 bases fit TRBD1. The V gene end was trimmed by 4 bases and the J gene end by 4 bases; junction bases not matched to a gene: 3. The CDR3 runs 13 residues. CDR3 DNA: TGTGCCAGCAGTTCACACAGGGGCACTGAAGCTTTCTTT. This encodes CASSSHRGTEAFF.

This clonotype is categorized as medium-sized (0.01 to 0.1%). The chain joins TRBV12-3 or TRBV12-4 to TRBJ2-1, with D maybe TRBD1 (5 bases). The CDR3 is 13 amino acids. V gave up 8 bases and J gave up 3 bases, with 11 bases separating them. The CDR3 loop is CASGITGYNEQFF. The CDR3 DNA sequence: TGTGCCAGCGGCATCACAGGCTACAATGAGCAGTTCTTC.

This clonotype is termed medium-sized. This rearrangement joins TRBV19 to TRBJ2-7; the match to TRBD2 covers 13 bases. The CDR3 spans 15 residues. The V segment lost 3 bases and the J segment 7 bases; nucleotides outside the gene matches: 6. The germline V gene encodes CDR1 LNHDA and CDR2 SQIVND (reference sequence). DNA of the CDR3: TGTGCCAGTAGTATCGGACTAGCGGGAGAGGCGGAGCAGTACTTC. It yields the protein CASSIGLAGEAEQYF.

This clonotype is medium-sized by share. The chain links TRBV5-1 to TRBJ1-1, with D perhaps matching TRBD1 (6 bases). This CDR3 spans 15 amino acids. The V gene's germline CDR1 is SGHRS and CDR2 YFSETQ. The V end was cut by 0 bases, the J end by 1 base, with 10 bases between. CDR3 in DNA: TGCGCCAGCAGCTTGGGTGGGGGCCGGAACACTGAAGCTTTCTTT. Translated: CASSLGGGRNTEAFF.

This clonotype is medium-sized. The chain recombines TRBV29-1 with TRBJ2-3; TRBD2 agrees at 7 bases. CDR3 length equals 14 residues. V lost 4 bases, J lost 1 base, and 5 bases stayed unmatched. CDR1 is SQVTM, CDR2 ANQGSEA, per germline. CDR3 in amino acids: CSVGGSGGTDTQYF. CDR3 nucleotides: TGCAGCGTTGGGGGAAGCGGGGGCACAGATACGCAGTATTTT.

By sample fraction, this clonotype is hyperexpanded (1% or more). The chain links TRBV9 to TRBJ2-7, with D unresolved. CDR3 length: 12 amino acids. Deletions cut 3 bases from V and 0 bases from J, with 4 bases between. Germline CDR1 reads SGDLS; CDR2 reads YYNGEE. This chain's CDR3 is CASSANSYEQYF. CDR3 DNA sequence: TGTGCCAGCAGCGCAAACTCCTACGAGCAGTACTTC.

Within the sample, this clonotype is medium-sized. The DNA of the CDR3 is TGTGCCAGCAGCTTAATAGCGGGGGGAACCAATGAGCAGTTCTTC. The encoded protein is CASSLIAGGTNEQFF. The V and J genes are TRBV7-3 and TRBJ2-1, with 10 positions matching TRBD2. Trimming cost V 1 base and J 6 bases; bases outside gene matches: 3. Germline V gives CDR1 SGHTA, CDR2 FQGTGA. This CDR3 has 15 amino acids.

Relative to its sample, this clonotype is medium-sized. The CDR3 DNA is TGTGCCAGCAGTGACTCCGGGGGGCAGGGGGCCAACGTCCTGACTTTC. Its translation: CASSDSGGQGANVLTF. J is TRBJ2-6 and V is TRBV6-4; tentative D call: TRBD2 (7 bases). This CDR3 region has 16 residues. V was clipped by 0 bases and J by 4 bases, with 10 bases between them. Germline CDR1 reads MRHNA; CDR2 reads SNTAGT.

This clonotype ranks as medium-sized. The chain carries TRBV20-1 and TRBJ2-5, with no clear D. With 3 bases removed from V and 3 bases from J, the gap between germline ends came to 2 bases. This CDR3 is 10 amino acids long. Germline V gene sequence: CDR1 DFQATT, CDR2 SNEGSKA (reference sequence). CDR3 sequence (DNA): TGCAGTGCTAGTGAAGAGACCCAGTACTTC. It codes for CSASEETQYF.

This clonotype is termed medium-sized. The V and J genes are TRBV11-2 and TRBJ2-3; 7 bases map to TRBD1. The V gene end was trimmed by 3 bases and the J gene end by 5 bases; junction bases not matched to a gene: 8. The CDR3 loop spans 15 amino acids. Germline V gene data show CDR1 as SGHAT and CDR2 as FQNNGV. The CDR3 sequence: CASSFAWTGGDTQYF. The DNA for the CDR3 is TGTGCCAGCAGCTTCGCCTGGACAGGAGGAGATACGCAGTATTTT.

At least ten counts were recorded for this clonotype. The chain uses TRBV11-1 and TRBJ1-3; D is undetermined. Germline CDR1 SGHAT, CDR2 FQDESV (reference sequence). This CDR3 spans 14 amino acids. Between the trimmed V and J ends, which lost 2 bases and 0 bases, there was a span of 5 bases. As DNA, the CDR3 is TGTGCCAGCAGCTTAACAGACTCTGGAAACACCATATATTTT. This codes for CASSLTDSGNTIYF.

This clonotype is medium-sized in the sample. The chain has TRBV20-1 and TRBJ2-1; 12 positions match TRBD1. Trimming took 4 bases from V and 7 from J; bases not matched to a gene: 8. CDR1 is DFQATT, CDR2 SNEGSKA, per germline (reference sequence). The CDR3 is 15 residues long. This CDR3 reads CSATPGTGGGNEQFF. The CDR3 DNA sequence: TGCAGTGCTACTCCCGGGACAGGGGGCGGGAATGAGCAGTTCTTC.

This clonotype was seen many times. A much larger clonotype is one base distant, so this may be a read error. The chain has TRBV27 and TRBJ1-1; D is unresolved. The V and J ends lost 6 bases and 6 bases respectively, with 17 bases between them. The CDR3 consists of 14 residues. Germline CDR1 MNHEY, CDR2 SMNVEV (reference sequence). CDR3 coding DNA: TGTGCCAGCAGCCCTATACAGTGTCAGGCTGAAGCTTTCTTT. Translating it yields CASSPIQCQAEAFF.

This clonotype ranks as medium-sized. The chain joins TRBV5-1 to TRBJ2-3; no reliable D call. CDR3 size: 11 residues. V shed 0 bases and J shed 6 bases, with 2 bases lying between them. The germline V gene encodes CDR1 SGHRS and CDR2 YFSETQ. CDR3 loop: CASSLEDTQYF. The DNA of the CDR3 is TGCGCCAGCAGCTTGGAGGATACGCAGTATTTT.

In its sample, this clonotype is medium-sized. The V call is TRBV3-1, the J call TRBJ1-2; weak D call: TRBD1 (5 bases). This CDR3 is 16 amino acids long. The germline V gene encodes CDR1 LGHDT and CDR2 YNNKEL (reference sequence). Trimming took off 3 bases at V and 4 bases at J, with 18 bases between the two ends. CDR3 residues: CASSQGVSSGSYGYTF. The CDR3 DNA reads TGTGCCAGCAGCCAGGGGGTGTCCTCAGGCAGCTATGGCTACACCTTC.

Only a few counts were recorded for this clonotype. The CDR3 here is CSGERQLNEKLFF. As DNA, the CDR3 is TGCAGTGGAGAGAGACAGCTTAATGAAAAACTGTTTTTT. The chain employs TRBV20-1 and TRBJ1-4; D possibly corresponds to TRBD1 (5 bases). This CDR3 has 13 residues. V was clipped by 7 bases and J by 4 bases, with 13 bases between them. CDR1 and CDR2 from the germline V gene are DFQATT and SNEGSKA (reference sequence).

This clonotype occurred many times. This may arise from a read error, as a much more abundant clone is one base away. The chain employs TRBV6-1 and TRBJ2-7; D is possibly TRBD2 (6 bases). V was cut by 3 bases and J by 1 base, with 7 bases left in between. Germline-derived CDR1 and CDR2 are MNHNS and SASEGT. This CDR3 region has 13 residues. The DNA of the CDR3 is TGTGCCAGCAGTGAGGGAGGTTCCTACGAGCAGTACTTC. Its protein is CASSEGGSYEQYF.

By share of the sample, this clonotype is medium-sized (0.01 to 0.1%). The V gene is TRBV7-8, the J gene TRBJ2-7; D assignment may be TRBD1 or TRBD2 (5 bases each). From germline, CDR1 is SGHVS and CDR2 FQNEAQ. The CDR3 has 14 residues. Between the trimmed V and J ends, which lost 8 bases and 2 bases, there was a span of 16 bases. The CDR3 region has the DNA TGTGCCAGCCGGCCCGGGACGGGTACCTACGAGCAGTACTTC. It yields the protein CASRPGTGTYEQYF.

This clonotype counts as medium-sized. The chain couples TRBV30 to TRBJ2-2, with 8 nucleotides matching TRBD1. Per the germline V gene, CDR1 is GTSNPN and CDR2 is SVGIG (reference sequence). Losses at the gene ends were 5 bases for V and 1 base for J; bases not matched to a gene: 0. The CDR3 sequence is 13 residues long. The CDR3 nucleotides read TGTGCCTGGGGACAGGGGAACACCGGGGAGCTGTTTTTT. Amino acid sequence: CAWGQGNTGELFF.

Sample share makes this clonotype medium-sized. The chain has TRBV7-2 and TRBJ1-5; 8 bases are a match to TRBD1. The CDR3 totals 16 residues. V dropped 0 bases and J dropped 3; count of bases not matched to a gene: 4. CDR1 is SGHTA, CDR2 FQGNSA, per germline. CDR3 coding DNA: TGTGCCAGCAGCTTAGCCCGGACAGGGAACAATCAGCCCCAGCATTTT. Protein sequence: CASSLARTGNNQPQHF.

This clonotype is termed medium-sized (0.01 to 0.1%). The CDR3 sequence is CASSYGGGTEAFF. The DNA of the CDR3 is TGTGCCAGCAGTTACGGGGGGGGCACTGAAGCTTTCTTT. The chain is built from TRBV6-5 and TRBJ1-1; TRBD1 might be the D (5 bases). Deletions cut 2 bases from V and 4 bases from J, with 8 bases between. The CDR3 covers 13 residues. Per germline, CDR1 MNHEY and CDR2 SVGAGI.